One and the same sample provided the 13 T cell receptor beta chains below, sequenced in a study of blood T cell repertoires in COVID-19. Repertoires were generated with immunoSEQ multiplex PCR, while TCRdb's copy carries only in-frame clones and drops some. The data show under 250,000 clones, roughly 75% seen once. Input material: peripheral blood. All receptors derive from a woman in her 70s with acute or convalescent COVID-19.

The chain links TRBV6-2 or TRBV6-3 to TRBJ2-5; D is ambiguous. The ends were cut back, 4 bases at V and 7 bases at J, with 4 bases in the middle. This CDR3 has 10 residues. Germline values: CDR1 MNHEY, CDR2 SVGEGT. In DNA, the CDR3 is TGTGCCAGCAGTTCAGTGACCCAGTACTTC. This encodes CASSSVTQYF.

This clone was observed a few times. The V call is TRBV30, the J call TRBJ1-2; TRBD1 aligns across 8 bases. The CDR3 length is 13 residues. The junction had 3 bases not matched to a gene; V was cut back by 1 base and J by 5 bases. CDR1 and CDR2 from the germline V gene are GTSNPN and SVGIG (reference sequence). The CDR3 here is CAWSGTGNYGYTF. CDR3 bases: TGTGCCTGGAGTGGGACAGGGAATTATGGCTACACCTTC. Looking up the rest from reference TRBV30 and TRBJ1-2 gives the full variable domain: SQTIHQWPATLVQPVGSPLSLECTVEGTSNPNLYWYRQAAGRGLQLLFYSVGIGQISSEVPQNLSASRPQDRQFILSSKKLLLSDSGFYLCAWSGTGNYGYTFGSGTRLTVV.

This clone showed up just a few times. It is unclear where the CDR3 begins or ends on the DNA, so no DNA is shown, and the CDR3 is as TCRdb lists it. This chain connects TRBV1 to TRBJ1-1. TRBV1 constitutes a pseudogene. The CDR3 is made up of 16 amino acids, end residues included. CDR3: CTSSPPWGDGNTEAFF.

This clone turned up a few times. Here the CDR3 DNA reads TGTGCCAGCAGTAACCCCCCGGCAGGGGCCTACTATGGCTACACCTTC. As protein: CASSNPPAGAYYGYTF. J is TRBJ1-2 and V is TRBV28; perhaps TRBD1 as D (6 bases). The germline V and J ends were trimmed by 5 bases and 3 bases, with 19 bases remaining between them. CDR3 length: 16 amino acids. The V gene's germline CDR1 is MDHEN and CDR2 SYDVKM.

The CDR3 DNA reads as TGCGCCAGCAGTACGGGGTCTGGGGCCAACGTCCTGACTTTC. It translates to CASSTGSGANVLTF. This sequence joins TRBV5-1 and TRBJ2-6, with D tentatively TRBD2 (5 bases). CDR1 SGHRS and CDR2 YFSETQ come from the germline V gene. The V and J ends lost 5 bases and 1 base respectively, with 7 bases between them. CDR3 length: 14 residues.

The table lists this clone with a count of one. The chain joins TRBV2 to TRBJ1-4; no clear D gene. This CDR3 spans 13 amino acids. CDR1 is SNHLY, CDR2 FYNNEI, per germline. V was shortened by 8 bases and J by 4 bases, with 11 bases between the two germline ends. The CDR3 DNA sequence: TGTGCCAGCTCTGGAGGCAGTAATGAAAAACTGTTTTTT. This codes for CASSGGSNEKLFF.

V and J are TRBV20-1 and TRBJ1-1; no definite D call. V was shortened by 0 bases and J by 9 bases, with 5 bases between the two germline ends. Germline-derived CDR1 and CDR2 are DFQATT and SNEGSKA (reference sequence). CDR3 length: 10 residues. CDR3 in DNA: TGCAGTGCTAGAGATCCCAAAGCTTTCTTT. Its protein is CSARDPKAFF.

This chain uses TRBV27 with TRBJ2-7; TRBD2 is a possible D gene (6 bases). The germline V gene has CDR1 MNHEY and CDR2 SMNVEV (reference sequence). The ends were cut back, 6 bases at V and 3 bases at J, with 21 bases in the middle. This CDR3 has 16 residues. CDR3 amino acids: CASSPTYRLVLYEQYF. The DNA for the CDR3 is TGTGCCAGCAGCCCTACCTATAGACTAGTGCTCTACGAGCAGTACTTC.

The chain joins TRBV7-2 to TRBJ1-1; unclear D gene. The CDR3 is 16 amino acids. Germline values: CDR1 SGHTA, CDR2 FQGNSA. Trimming removed 5 bases from V and 4 bases from J, with 20 bases in between. The chain's CDR3 is CASSPPGSSYGTEAFF. CDR3 DNA sequence: TGTGCCAGCAGCCCGCCAGGATCGTCATATGGCACTGAAGCTTTCTTT.

This clone appeared once. The chain uses TRBV30 and TRBJ2-7, with D perhaps matching TRBD2 (5 bases). Trimming shortened V by 6 bases and J by 1 base, and 13 bases separated the two germline ends. This CDR3 contains 13 residues. Germline V gene sequence: CDR1 GTSNPN, CDR2 SVGIG (reference sequence). The CDR3 is CACPRTGSYEQYF. In DNA form, the CDR3 reads TGTGCCTGCCCCCGGACGGGATCCTACGAGCAGTACTTC.

The V gene is TRBV10-3, the J gene TRBJ2-7; D might be TRBD1 (6 bases). Germline lookup yields CDR1 ENHRY and CDR2 SYGVKD. The CDR3 is made up of 14 amino acids. V shed 2 bases and J shed 3 bases, with 11 bases lying between them. DNA of the CDR3: TGTGCCATCAGTGAGCGCAGGGGCGGCTACGAGCAGTACTTC. Translation gives CAISERRGGYEQYF.

The V call is TRBV3-1 (or the pseudogene TRBV3-2), the J call TRBJ2-5; no definite D call. In germline, CDR1 is LGHDT, CDR2 YNNKEL (reference sequence). The V and J ends lost 4 bases and 0 bases respectively, with 9 bases between them. This CDR3 contains 14 residues. In DNA, the CDR3 is TGTGCCAGCAGCCGAGGTGTGTACCAAGAGACCCAGTACTTC. This sequence encodes CASSRGVYQETQYF.

The genes are TRBV27 and TRBJ2-1; TRBD2 agrees at 11 bases. The V and J ends lost 5 bases and 8 bases, in that order; junction bases with no gene match: 14. The CDR3 spans 17 residues. CDR1 is MNHEY, CDR2 SMNVEV, per germline (reference sequence). As DNA, the CDR3 is TGTGCCAGCAGTCCCGGGACTAGCGGTTCCGGTTTCCATGAGCAGTTCTTC. Translating gives CASSPGTSGSGFHEQFF.